The 23 T cell receptor beta chains given below trace back to one sample, sequenced in a study of blood T cells in healthy people across ages. A second about 7 to 12 cycle PCR used barcoded and J-beta primers. TCRdb processed the 5' RACE reads anew with MiXCR; each CDR3 protein has one entry. The sample gives around 1,800,000 distinct CDR3 sequences, approximately 39% of which show up once; 20% to 25% is in the top ten. The sample was blood. The origin of the receptors is a human donor in good health.

In nucleotides, the CDR3 is TGCAGTGCTAGCCGTTACATGAACACTGAAGCTTTCTTT. Amino acids: CSASRYMNTEAFF. The chain has TRBV20-1 and TRBJ1-1; no reliable D call. The CDR3 sequence is 13 residues long. Trimming shortened V by 3 bases and J by 0 bases, and 8 bases separated the two germline ends. Germline lookup yields CDR1 DFQATT and CDR2 SNEGSKA (reference sequence).

The chain uses TRBV21-1 and TRBJ1-1; TRBD1 reflects the table's D call only, with no check against the DNA. TRBV21-1 is shown as a pseudogene. The CDR3 loop spans 17 amino acids. DNA of the CDR3: TGTGCCAGCAGCAAAGGCGGACACTTGGACTCAGGCACTGAAGCTTTCTTT. Amino acid sequence: CASSKGGHLDSGTEAFF.

V and J are TRBV20-1 and TRBJ2-3; no firm D call. Germline V gene lookup returns CDR1 DFQATT and CDR2 SNEGSKA (reference sequence). V lost 7 bases to trimming and J lost 4 bases, with 15 bases between them. The CDR3 is 13 residues long. The CDR3 sequence is CSVLGFVSDTQYF. The CDR3 region has the DNA TGCAGTGTGCTAGGGTTCGTTTCAGATACGCAGTATTTT.

The rearrangement uses TRBV4-1 and TRBJ2-1; D may be TRBD2 (7 bases). V gave up 4 bases and J gave up 4 bases, with 20 bases separating them. The CDR3 is made up of 17 amino acids. CDR1 MGHRA and CDR2 YSYEKL come from the germline V gene. CDR3 bases: TGCGCCAGCAGCCGGAGGTCCCGGGGGGCCCCTTACAATGAGCAGTTCTTC. Its translation is CASSRRSRGAPYNEQFF.

This clonotype was counted at least ten times. The CDR3 region is CASSFSGNQPQHF. The CDR3 DNA reads TGTGCCAGCAGCTTTTCAGGGAATCAGCCCCAGCATTTT. The chain joins TRBV12-3 or TRBV12-4 to TRBJ1-5; tentatively, D is TRBD1 (5 bases). CDR3 size: 13 residues. V lost 6 bases, J lost 4 bases, and 10 bases lay in between.

The chain combines TRBV3-1 with TRBJ1-3, with TRBD1 matching over 9 bases. The V gene end was trimmed by 5 bases and the J gene end by 0 bases; junction bases not matched to a gene: 2. The CDR3 loop spans 15 amino acids. The germline gives CDR1 LGHDT, CDR2 YNNKEL (reference sequence). The CDR3 reads CASSVGQGSGNTIYF. In DNA form, the CDR3 reads TGTGCCAGCAGCGTGGGACAGGGCTCTGGAAACACCATATATTTT. The whole variable domain, remainder taken from reference TRBV3-1 and TRBJ1-3, is DTAVSQTPKYLVTQMGNDKSIKCEQNLGHDTMYWYKQDSKKFLKIMFSYNNKELIINETVPNRFSPKSPDKAHLNLHINSLELGDSAVYFCASSVGQGSGNTIYFGEGSWLTVV.

This clonotype was counted once. The rearrangement uses TRBV12-3 or TRBV12-4 and TRBJ2-4; the match to TRBD1 covers 7 bases. The V segment lost 6 bases and the J segment 14 bases; nucleotides outside the gene matches: 7. This CDR3 is 11 amino acids long. DNA for the CDR3: TGTGCCAGCAGCTTGGGACAGCCAAAGTACTTC. Translation: CASSLGQPKYF.

In its sample, this clonotype was seen a few times. V gene TRBV6-4 combines with J gene TRBJ2-1; weak D call: TRBD2 (7 bases). The V end was cut by 4 bases, the J end by 2 bases, with 12 bases between. The length of the CDR3 is 15 residues. Germline V gene data show CDR1 as MRHNA and CDR2 as SNTAGT. CDR3 DNA: TGTGCCAGCAGTGGCCGAGGGGGGGCCTACAATGAGCAGTTCTTC. Translating gives CASSGRGGAYNEQFF.

As to this clonotype: The junction departs from the called germline gene at one end, perhaps through a read error. The chain combines TRBV5-6 with TRBJ2-1; 9 bases are shared with TRBD2. The CDR3 consists of 16 residues. CDR1 is SGHDT, CDR2 YYEEEE, per germline. DNA for the CDR3: TGTGCCAGCAGCTTGTCCGCGCGGGGGGGCTACCATGAGCAGTTCTTC. Its translation is CASSLSARGGYHEQFF.

This clonotype was seen a handful of times. This chain connects TRBV3-1 to TRBJ2-5, with TRBD2 matching over 8 bases. Per germline, CDR1 LGHDT and CDR2 YNNKEL (reference sequence). V gave up 2 bases and J gave up 5 bases; unmatched junction bases: 10. The CDR3 totals 16 residues. The CDR3 reads CASSQPSLSGVETQYF. In nucleotides, the CDR3 is TGTGCCAGCAGCCAACCCTCCCTTAGCGGGGTGGAGACCCAGTACTTC.

The chain links TRBV12-3 or TRBV12-4 to TRBJ2-1; D assignment may be TRBD1 or TRBD2 (5 bases each). V gave up 3 bases and J gave up 9 bases, with 21 bases separating them. The CDR3 contains 16 residues. The CDR3 DNA follows: TGTGCCAGCAGTTTCTTTCTCCGGGACCGCCTTCTTGAGCAGTTCTTC. Its protein product is CASSFFLRDRLLEQFF.

Here the CDR3 reads CSALQGQTYEQYF. CDR3 sequence (DNA): TGCAGTGCTCTACAGGGACAGACCTACGAGCAGTACTTC. The rearrangement uses TRBV20-1 and TRBJ2-7, with 7 bases matching TRBD1. J gave up 2 bases and V 5 bases, and 6 bases lay outside the gene matches. Germline loops: CDR1 DFQATT, CDR2 SNEGSKA (reference sequence). The CDR3 runs to 13 residues.

This clonotype was detected only a few times. Germline is not matched at one junction end, which may reflect a read error. The gene calls are TRBV7-8 and TRBJ2-1, with unresolved D. Germline CDR1 SGHVS, CDR2 FQNEAQ. This CDR3 spans 18 amino acids. The CDR3: CAGSLAPPFGSSYNEQFF. CDR3 nucleotides: TGTGCCGGCAGCTTAGCTCCACCCTTCGGAAGCTCCTACAATGAGCAGTTCTTC. The variable domain in full, with the rest retrieved from reference TRBV7-8 and TRBJ2-1, is GAGVSQSPRYKVAKRGQDVALRCDPISGHVSLFWYQQALGQGPEFLTYFQNEAQLDKSGLPSDRFFAERPEGSVSTLKIQRTQQEDSAVYLCAGSLAPPFGSSYNEQFFGPGTRLTVL.

In this sample, this clonotype turned up a few times. V is TRBV7-2 and J is TRBJ2-1; D tentatively fits TRBD1 or TRBD2 (5 bases each). The V gene lost 1 base and the J gene lost 0 bases, with 10 bases spanning the gap. There are 16 residues in the CDR3. In germline, CDR1 is SGHTA, CDR2 FQGNSA. The CDR3 region has the DNA TGTGCCAGCAGCTTAGATCGGGGCATCTCCTACAATGAGCAGTTCTTC. It codes for CASSLDRGISYNEQFF. The full variable domain, completed using reference TRBV7-2 and TRBJ2-1, is GAGVSQSPSNKVTEKGKDVELRCDPISGHTALYWYRQSLGQGLEFLIYFQGNSAPDKSGLPSDRFSAERTGGSVSTLTIQRTQQEDSAVYLCASSLDRGISYNEQFFGPGTRLTVL.

This clonotype was seen a handful of times. The chain recombines TRBV11-2 with TRBJ2-1; D possibly corresponds to TRBD1 (6 bases). Trimming pared 0 bases from V and 4 bases from J, leaving 10 bases between. The V gene's germline CDR1 is SGHAT and CDR2 FQNNGV. The CDR3 runs to 15 residues. This CDR3 is CASSLEVGGYNEQFF. Written as DNA, the CDR3 is TGTGCCAGCAGCTTAGAGGTAGGGGGATACAATGAGCAGTTCTTC. The variable domain in full, with the rest retrieved from reference TRBV11-2 and TRBJ2-1, is EAGVAQSPRYKIIEKRQSVAFWCNPISGHATLYWYQQILGQGPKLLIQFQNNGVVDDSQLPKDRFSAERLKGVDSTLKIQPAKLEDSAVYLCASSLEVGGYNEQFFGPGTRLTVL.

About this clonotype: Because the CDR3 is missing its conserved closing phenylalanine or tryptophan, this is likely a read error. The chain recombines TRBV11-2 with TRBJ2-1; D gene ambiguous. The J call may be mistaken, given a closer DNA end match to TRBJ2-7. The CDR3 loop spans 12 amino acids. From germline, CDR1 is SGHAT and CDR2 FQNNGV. The CDR3 protein is CASSLDPQEQYC. DNA for the CDR3: TGTGCCAGCAGCTTAGATCCCCAGGAGCAGTACTGC.

This clonotype was seen only a few times. This chain connects TRBV12-3 or TRBV12-4 to TRBJ1-4, with TRBD1 identical over 10 bases. The CDR3 covers 17 residues. The ends lost 5 bases at V and 5 bases at J; junction bases unmatched: 11. The CDR3 reads CASSGKGTGEENEKLFF. The CDR3 DNA reads TGTGCCAGCAGTGGGAAGGGGACAGGGGAGGAAAATGAAAAACTGTTTTTT.

V and J are TRBV2 and TRBJ2-1; 7 bases are shared with TRBD1. Trimming cost V 7 bases and J 9 bases; bases outside gene matches: 6. The CDR3 covers 12 residues. The germline V gene encodes CDR1 SNHLY and CDR2 FYNNEI. CDR3 loop: CASTEWDSEQFF. CDR3 DNA sequence: TGTGCCAGCACCGAATGGGACAGTGAGCAGTTCTTC.

The genes are TRBV28 and TRBJ2-5; 10 nucleotides agree with TRBD2. The J call may be faulty, since TRBJ2-7 better matches the DNA end. CDR3 length: 14 amino acids. Germline V lookup: CDR1 MDHEN, CDR2 SYDVKM. The DNA for the CDR3 is TGTGCCAGCAGGACTAGCGGGTCCTGGTACGAGCAGTACTTC. Translation: CASRTSGSWYEQYF.

As for this clonotype: At one boundary the junction diverges from the germline segment, which might be a read error. The V and J genes are TRBV27 and TRBJ2-2; the D call may be TRBD1 or TRBD2 (7 bases each). This CDR3 has 17 residues. Germline values: CDR1 MNHEY, CDR2 SMNVEV (reference sequence). As DNA, the CDR3 is TGTGCCAGCAGCTTATTTGACAGGGAGGGACGGACCGGGGAGCTGTTTTTT. The encoded protein is CASSLFDREGRTGELFF.

CDR3 nucleotides: TGCGCCAGCAGCTTGGGGAAGGGTTCCCAAATTGAAGCTTTCTTT. This codes for CASSLGKGSQIEAFF. The chain is built from TRBV5-1 and TRBJ1-1; D ambiguous. This CDR3 is built from 15 residues. In germline, CDR1 is SGHRS, CDR2 YFSETQ. Deletions cut 0 bases from V and 7 bases from J, with 16 bases between.

CDR3 loop: CASTHQPSGYNEQFF. CDR3 sequence (DNA): TGTGCCAGCACCCATCAACCTAGCGGCTACAATGAGCAGTTCTTC. The V gene is TRBV11-2, the J gene TRBJ2-1; TRBD2 matches 7 bases. CDR1 and CDR2 (germline): SGHAT, FQNNGV. Trimming at V came to 7 bases and at J to 3 bases, leaving 9 bases not matched to a gene. The CDR3 extends over 15 amino acids. The full variable domain, completed using reference TRBV11-2 and TRBJ2-1, is EAGVAQSPRYKIIEKRQSVAFWCNPISGHATLYWYQQILGQGPKLLIQFQNNGVVDDSQLPKDRFSAERLKGVDSTLKIQPAKLEDSAVYLCASTHQPSGYNEQFFGPGTRLTVL.

The V gene is TRBV10-3, the J gene TRBJ2-5; D unclear. CDR1 is ENHRY, CDR2 SYGVKD, per germline. The CDR3 has 12 residues. V was cut by 4 bases and J by 4 bases, with 7 bases left in between. The chain's CDR3 is CAISGSSETQYF. CDR3 coding DNA: TGTGCCATCAGTGGGTCGTCAGAGACCCAGTACTTC.